These 29 T cell receptor beta chains were sequenced from one sample in a study of cytomegalovirus exposure and HLA in healthy donors. In the PCR, 60 Vbeta and 13 Jbeta primers were used. Method: immunoSEQ multiplex PCR; TCRdb's copy keeps in-frame clones and lacks some. The profile shows 190,000 or so clones, around 83% of them singletons. The sample was PBMCs. The receptor source for this set is a man in his fifties or sixties in good health and CMV-seronegative.

The chain employs TRBV6-6 and TRBJ2-4; TRBD2 is a possible D gene (5 bases). CDR3 length: 14 amino acids. V gave up 5 bases and J gave up 1 base, with 9 bases separating them. The V gene's germline CDR1 is MNHNY and CDR2 SVGAGI (reference sequence). The CDR3 sequence is CASSPTGAKNIQYF. DNA for the CDR3: TGTGCCAGCAGTCCGACGGGGGCCAAAAACATTCAGTACTTC.

The CDR3 sequence: CASSLTGAEKLFF. CDR3 coding DNA: TGTGCCAGCAGCCTTACAGGGGCTGAAAAACTGTTTTTT. The V call is TRBV7-8, the J call TRBJ1-4, with 7 bases identical to TRBD1. Germline assignment: CDR1 SGHVS and CDR2 FQNEAQ. This CDR3 has 13 amino acids. The V segment lost 5 bases and the J segment 7 bases; nucleotides outside the gene matches: 4.

This clone was seen only once. J is TRBJ2-7 and V is TRBV10-3; the match to TRBD2 covers 14 bases. Germline trimming cut 3 bases from V and 4 bases from J; bases unmatched to any gene: 8. The CDR3 is 17 residues long. Germline CDR1 is ENHRY and CDR2 is SYGVKD. The CDR3 nucleotides are TGTGCCATCAGTGATAATCATGGGACTAGCGGGAGATACGAGCAGTACTTC. This gives the protein CAISDNHGTSGRYEQYF.

This chain connects TRBV4-2 to TRBJ2-5, with D perhaps TRBD2 (5 bases). Trimming took 1 base from V and 1 from J, leaving 10 bases between them. Per the germline V gene, CDR1 is LGHNA and CDR2 is YNFKEQ. The CDR3 length is 15 residues. CDR3 sequence reads: CASSQGSTTQETQYF. The CDR3 coding sequence is TGTGCCAGCAGCCAAGGATCGACTACCCAAGAGACCCAGTACTTC.

This chain connects TRBV6-6 to TRBJ2-2; 10 bases fit TRBD1. Unmatched junction bases numbered 7, after V lost 6 bases and J lost 6 bases. Germline V gene lookup returns CDR1 MNHNY and CDR2 SVGAGI (reference sequence). The CDR3 totals 15 residues. For the CDR3, the DNA is TGTGCCAGCAGCCGGGACAGGGGAGACGCCGGGGAGCTGTTTTTT. It translates to CASSRDRGDAGELFF.

This clone was seen once. This rearrangement joins TRBV6-5 to TRBJ1-5, with D possibly TRBD1 on 5 matching bases. This CDR3 region has 15 residues. V was clipped by 0 bases and J by 11 bases, with 17 bases between them. Per the germline V gene, CDR1 is MNHEY and CDR2 is SVGAGI. The CDR3: CASSYSPTDPTSQHF. In DNA, the CDR3 is TGTGCCAGCAGTTACTCCCCGACAGACCCCACGTCCCAGCATTTT.

The chain links TRBV19 to TRBJ2-3, with 14 bases matching TRBD2. The germline V gene has CDR1 LNHDA and CDR2 SQIVND (reference sequence). V lost 6 bases, J lost 1 base, and 3 bases stayed unmatched. The CDR3 sequence is 16 residues long. CDR3 amino acids: CASRGTSGGRTDTQYF. As DNA, the CDR3 is TGTGCCAGTAGAGGGACTAGCGGGGGCCGCACAGATACGCAGTATTTT.

This chain uses TRBV18 with TRBJ2-5, with 9 bases identical to TRBD2. This CDR3 has 15 residues. Germline V CDR1 and CDR2: KGHSH, LQKENI. V gave up 3 bases and J gave up 3 bases; unmatched junction bases: 5. The CDR3 DNA is TGTGCCAGCTCACCTCCGCTAGCGGGAAAAGAGACCCAGTACTTC. Translating it yields CASSPPLAGKETQYF.

The chain combines TRBV19 with TRBJ1-2, with 7 positions matching TRBD1. This CDR3 has 14 residues. The junction had 7 bases not matched to a gene; V was cut back by 5 bases and J by 4 bases. Per germline, CDR1 LNHDA and CDR2 SQIVND (reference sequence). The CDR3 spells CASSQQTGTYGYTF. CDR3 DNA: TGTGCCAGTAGTCAACAGACAGGGACCTATGGCTACACCTTC.

The chain links TRBV5-1 to TRBJ2-5, with 11 bases identical to TRBD2. The CDR3 totals 16 residues. Looked up from germline, CDR1 is SGHRS and CDR2 is YFSETQ. Trimming at V came to 7 bases and at J to 4 bases, leaving 12 bases not matched to a gene. CDR3 sequence: CASGGVTSGRSETQYF. The CDR3 bases are TGCGCCAGCGGCGGGGTTACTAGCGGGAGATCAGAGACCCAGTACTTC.

The gene calls are TRBV6-5 and TRBJ1-4, with 8 positions matching TRBD1. Germline CDR1 and CDR2: MNHEY and SVGAGI. V trimming: 4 bases; J trimming: 7 bases; junction bases outside the gene matches: 8. The length of the CDR3 is 15 residues. DNA of the CDR3: TGTGCCAGCAGTTCCCAGGGGGCGGTAGGTGAAAAACTGTTTTTT. Amino acids: CASSSQGAVGEKLFF.

This chain joins TRBV5-6 and TRBJ1-2; D is uncertain. The CDR3 runs to 13 residues. V lost 0 bases to trimming and J lost 3 bases, with 6 bases between them. CDR1 SGHDT and CDR2 YYEEEE come from the germline V gene. The CDR3 sequence: CASSLGEHYGYTF. The CDR3, as DNA: TGTGCCAGCAGCTTGGGGGAGCACTATGGCTACACCTTC.

V is TRBV6-1 and J is TRBJ2-2; D gene uncertain. The CDR3 contains 15 residues. V was trimmed by 4 bases and J by 9 bases, leaving 18 bases between them. Germline CDR1 MNHNS, CDR2 SASEGT. The CDR3 loop is CASSGSTPRTRELFF. The CDR3 DNA is TGTGCCAGCAGTGGAAGTACACCTCGTACCAGGGAGCTGTTTTTT.

V is TRBV29-1 and J is TRBJ2-7; TRBD1 is a possible D gene (5 bases). Trimming pared 6 bases from V and 6 bases from J, leaving 12 bases between. Germline CDR1 and CDR2: SQVTM and ANQGSEA. The CDR3 length is 11 residues. CDR3 sequence reads: CSVLREGEQYF. The DNA for the CDR3 is TGCAGCGTCCTCAGGGAAGGCGAGCAGTACTTC.

This chain connects TRBV6-5 to TRBJ2-7; TRBD1 matches at 10 bases. Unmatched junction bases numbered 8, after V lost 4 bases and J lost 5 bases. Germline CDR1 and CDR2: MNHEY and SVGAGI. There are 15 residues in the CDR3. The CDR3 sequence: CASSSGGQGHNEQYF. The CDR3 bases are TGTGCCAGCAGTTCGGGGGGACAGGGGCACAACGAGCAGTACTTC.

The chain combines TRBV5-1 with TRBJ1-6, with 7 positions matching TRBD1. With 3 bases clipped from V and 7 bases from J, the junction kept 4 bases outside the gene matches. Germline assignment: CDR1 SGHRS and CDR2 YFSETQ. The CDR3 is 14 residues long. CDR3 DNA sequence: TGCGCCAGCAGCTCAGGGGGTGGAAATTCACCCCTCCACTTT. Translating gives CASSSGGGNSPLHF.

The V gene is TRBV7-2, the J gene TRBJ2-7; 11 nucleotides line up with TRBD2. The CDR3 runs to 15 residues. Germline CDR1 reads SGHTA; CDR2 reads FQGNSA. V was pared by 4 bases and J by 3 bases, with 5 bases of the junction left unmatched. The CDR3: CASSSNLAGGYEQYF. DNA for the CDR3: TGTGCCAGCAGCTCCAACCTAGCGGGGGGCTACGAGCAGTACTTC. Full variable domain (rest looked up from reference TRBV7-2 and TRBJ2-7): GAGVSQSPSNKVTEKGKDVELRCDPISGHTALYWYRQSLGQGLEFLIYFQGNSAPDKSGLPSDRFSAERTGGSVSTLTIQRTQQEDSAVYLCASSSNLAGGYEQYFGPGTRLTVT.

The chain joins TRBV16 to TRBJ1-1; TRBD1 agrees at 8 bases. There are 17 residues in the CDR3. V lost 1 base to trimming and J lost 1 base; unmatched junction nucleotides: 8. Germline V gene lookup returns CDR1 KGHSY and CDR2 FQNENV. The DNA of the CDR3 is TGTGCCAGCAGCCAATTCAGCCAGGGGGCCACGAACACTGAAGCTTTCTTT. Translating gives CASSQFSQGATNTEAFF.

The chain links TRBV5-1 to TRBJ1-3; tentative D call: TRBD1 (5 bases). Trimming left V 4 bases short and J 4 bases short, with 12 bases between. The CDR3 covers 14 residues. CDR1 is SGHRS, CDR2 YFSETQ, per germline. The CDR3 here is CASSPPGPGNTIYF. The CDR3 DNA reads TGCGCCAGCAGCCCCCCAGGGCCCGGAAACACCATATATTTT.

Regarding this clone: At one end, the junction sequence differs from germline, possibly due to a read error. The rearrangement uses TRBV7-9 and TRBJ2-1, with 10 bases identical to TRBD2. Germline-derived CDR1 and CDR2 are SEHNR and FQNEAQ (reference sequence). The CDR3 consists of 16 residues. CDR3 coding DNA: TGTTCCAGCAGCTTGGCTAGCGGGAGCACCTACAATGAGCAGTTCTTC. It encodes CSSSLASGSTYNEQFF.

CDR3 protein: CASTTRTGVSNTQYF. CDR3 sequence (DNA): TGTGCCAGCACTACCCGGACAGGAGTATCAAATACGCAGTATTTT. The V gene is TRBV4-2, the J gene TRBJ2-3; 7 bases line up with TRBD1. V shed 7 bases and J 7 bases; nucleotides not matched to a gene: 14. The CDR3 loop spans 15 amino acids. CDR1 is LGHNA, CDR2 YNFKEQ, per germline.

The DNA for the CDR3 is TGTGCCAGCAGCCCCGGGACTAGCCTCAGGAATGAGCAGTTCTTC. Its protein product is CASSPGTSLRNEQFF. J is TRBJ2-1 and V is TRBV2, with 9 bases identical to TRBD2. The CDR3 loop spans 15 amino acids. Germline V gives CDR1 SNHLY, CDR2 FYNNEI. V lost 6 bases, J lost 7 bases, and 10 bases stayed unmatched.

This clone has just one count. The V call is TRBV7-9, the J call TRBJ2-3; D is perhaps TRBD1 (5 bases). V gave up 2 bases and J gave up 0 bases, with 12 bases separating them. This CDR3 spans 16 amino acids. Germline V gene lookup returns CDR1 SEHNR and CDR2 FQNEAQ (reference sequence). The CDR3 loop is CASSLSQAASTDTQYF. In DNA, the CDR3 is TGTGCCAGCAGCTTATCACAGGCCGCTAGCACAGATACGCAGTATTTT.

The chain recombines TRBV7-9 with TRBJ1-4; D possibly corresponds to TRBD1 (5 bases). CDR3 length: 15 residues. Germline V gives CDR1 SEHNR, CDR2 FQNEAQ (reference sequence). Trimming left V 5 bases short and J 8 bases short, with 18 bases between. The CDR3 DNA reads as TGTGCCAGCAGCACGGGGCGCGGGGGTTCGGAAAAACTGTTTTTT. Protein sequence: CASSTGRGGSEKLFF.

The J gene is TRBJ1-4, the V gene TRBV29-1; possible D gene TRBD1, 5 bases. The CDR3 spans 12 residues. Trimming left V 4 bases short and J 7 bases short, with 10 bases between. Germline V gives CDR1 SQVTM, CDR2 ANQGSEA. CDR3 nucleotide sequence: TGCAGCGTTGGTAGGAGGGGTGAAAAACTGTTTTTT. This gives the protein CSVGRRGEKLFF.

The chain is built from TRBV6-5 and TRBJ1-2; 12 nucleotides align to TRBD1. The germline V gene encodes CDR1 MNHEY and CDR2 SVGAGI. The V segment lost 0 bases and the J segment 6 bases; nucleotides outside the gene matches: 5. This CDR3 has 16 amino acids. The DNA for the CDR3 is TGTGCCAGCAGTTACTCAATCGGGACAGGGGGCCATGGCTACACCTTC. Translating gives CASSYSIGTGGHGYTF.

The chain employs TRBV7-9 and TRBJ2-5; TRBD1 is a possible D gene (6 bases). The DNA end is more similar to TRBJ2-7, so the J call may be wrong. The CDR3 is 15 residues long. The germline CDR1 and CDR2 sequences are SEHNR and FQNEAQ (reference sequence). CDR3 residues: CASSPAGRGSYEQYF. The CDR3 DNA reads TGTGCCAGCAGCCCCGCCGGCAGGGGCTCCTACGAGCAGTACTTC.

This chain uses TRBV18 with TRBJ2-1; 7 positions match TRBD2. CDR1 KGHSH and CDR2 LQKENI come from the germline V gene. The CDR3 consists of 16 residues. V lost 5 bases to trimming and J lost 0 bases; unmatched junction nucleotides: 7. The chain's CDR3 is CASSAKAGLSYNEQFF. DNA for the CDR3: TGTGCCAGCTCAGCGAAAGCGGGACTCTCCTACAATGAGCAGTTCTTC.

This clone was seen only a few times. The genes are TRBV9 and TRBJ2-7; TRBD2 matches 9 bases. The V segment lost 7 bases and the J segment 5 bases; nucleotides outside the gene matches: 19. There are 17 residues in the CDR3. Germline V lookup: CDR1 SGDLS, CDR2 YYNGEE. The CDR3 DNA follows: TGTGCCAGCCCGAGGCGGCTAGCGGGATTACCGATCCACGAGCAGTACTTC. Its translation: CASPRRLAGLPIHEQYF.